This entry lists 22 T cell receptor beta chains sequenced from one sample in a study of T-cell reconstitution after alpha-beta-depleted transplantation in children. Unique molecular identifiers were incorporated during preparation of the TCRbeta library. TCRdb recomputed calls from the PCR reads with MiXCR, one row per CDR3 protein. This table holds fewer than 550,000 distinct CDR3 sequences, approximately 10% found once. The sequences come from PBMCs, collected before TCRalphabeta/CD19-depleted stem cell transplant. The receptor source for this set is a child younger than 10 with inherited bone marrow failure, due to receive a stem cell transplant.

This clonotype was recorded many times. This chain uses TRBV12-3 or TRBV12-4 with TRBJ2-5, with D tentatively TRBD2 (5 bases). V lost 3 bases and J 1 base, leaving 15 bases between the germline ends. This CDR3 spans 16 amino acids. The CDR3 bases are TGTGCCAGCAGTTTCCCTAAAGGGAGTAGCCAAGAGACCCAGTACTTC. Residues: CASSFPKGSSQETQYF.

This clonotype has a count of ten or more. The gene calls are TRBV29-1 and TRBJ1-1; 11 bases line up with TRBD1. Germline V lookup: CDR1 SQVTM, CDR2 ANQGSEA. The CDR3 is 15 residues long. The ends lost 5 bases at V and 3 bases at J; junction bases unmatched: 8. The CDR3 spells CSVRTDRGPDTEAFF. The CDR3 nucleotides are TGCAGCGTTCGCACGGACAGGGGGCCGGACACTGAAGCTTTCTTT.

Many counts were recorded for this clonotype. The CDR3 loop reads CASMGVAAYNEQFF. Here the CDR3 DNA reads TGCGCCAGCATGGGGGTAGCGGCCTACAATGAGCAGTTCTTC. V gene TRBV5-1 combines with J gene TRBJ2-1, with D perhaps matching TRBD2 (6 bases). The germline CDR1 and CDR2 sequences are SGHRS and YFSETQ. The CDR3 has 14 residues. V dropped 6 bases and J dropped 2 bases, with 12 bases sitting between them.

This clonotype came up many times. The CDR3 spells CASSMNYYNEQFF. The CDR3 DNA reads as TGTGCCAGTAGTATGAACTACTACAATGAGCAGTTCTTC. The rearrangement links TRBV19 to TRBJ2-1; D is uncertain. Germline V lookup: CDR1 LNHDA, CDR2 SQIVND (reference sequence). V was clipped by 3 bases and J by 3 bases, with 6 bases between them. CDR3 length equals 13 residues.

This clonotype occurred many times. The chain is built from TRBV27 and TRBJ2-1, with unresolved D. The V gene's germline CDR1 is MNHEY and CDR2 SMNVEV (reference sequence). The V gene lost 7 bases and the J gene lost 3 bases, with 7 bases spanning the gap. CDR3 size: 12 residues. The CDR3 sequence is CASTGYYNEQFF. DNA for the CDR3: TGTGCCAGCACTGGGTACTACAATGAGCAGTTCTTC.

This clonotype was observed many times. V and J are TRBV12-3 or TRBV12-4 and TRBJ2-1; possibly TRBD1 for D (5 bases). CDR3 size: 15 residues. The ends were cut back, 5 bases at V and 0 bases at J, with 11 bases in the middle. The CDR3 protein is CASSVQGSSYNEQFF. DNA for the CDR3: TGTGCCAGCAGTGTCCAGGGAAGCTCCTACAATGAGCAGTTCTTC.

In its sample, this clonotype was seen many times. The chain employs TRBV20-1 and TRBJ1-1; D is ambiguous. Germline CDR1 reads DFQATT; CDR2 reads SNEGSKA (reference sequence). This CDR3 region has 12 residues. V lost 1 base to trimming and J lost 0 bases, with 3 bases between them. The DNA of the CDR3 is TGCAGTGCTAGAGTAATGAACACTGAAGCTTTCTTT. Translated: CSARVMNTEAFF.

In the case of this clonotype: A read error may explain this, as a much larger clone is one base away. The final CDR3 position lacks the conserved phenylalanine or tryptophan, pointing to a likely read error. This rearrangement joins TRBV29-1 to TRBJ2-7; 8 nucleotides match TRBD2. The CDR3 covers 16 residues. V was pared by 1 base and J by 0 bases, with 8 bases of the junction left unmatched. Per the germline V gene, CDR1 is SQVTM and CDR2 is ANQGSEA. The CDR3 coding sequence is TGCAGCGTTGAAGTTGGGGCGGGGGGACTCTCCTACGAGCAGTACCTC. Its translation is CSVEVGAGGLSYEQYL.

The V and J genes are TRBV7-7 and TRBJ2-1, with no clear D. V was shortened by 4 bases and J by 8 bases, with 12 bases between the two germline ends. CDR3 length: 13 amino acids. Germline V lookup: CDR1 SSHAT, CDR2 FNYEAQ (reference sequence). CDR3 region: CASSSTSGHEQFF. Written as DNA, the CDR3 is TGTGCCAGCAGCTCAACAAGTGGGCATGAGCAGTTCTTC.

Only one count was recorded for this clonotype. The chain is built from TRBV28 and TRBJ2-7; D might be TRBD1 (6 bases). V lost 5 bases, J lost 4 bases, and 18 bases lay in between. Germline V lookup: CDR1 MDHEN, CDR2 SYDVKM. The CDR3 loop spans 15 amino acids. The CDR3 here is CASSKRQVPRYEQYF. The CDR3 coding sequence is TGTGCCAGCAGTAAAAGACAGGTGCCTCGGTACGAGCAGTACTTC.

In its sample, this clonotype was seen many times. The chain uses TRBV12-3 or TRBV12-4 and TRBJ2-1, with 10 nucleotides matching TRBD2. J lost 4 bases, V lost 6 bases, and 6 bases had no gene match. The CDR3 consists of 15 residues. The CDR3 spells CASRQSGREYNEQFF. The CDR3 nucleotides are TGTGCCAGCAGACAGAGCGGGAGGGAGTACAATGAGCAGTTCTTC.

This clonotype showed up many times. The CDR3 protein is CASSQDWGRAYEQYF. The CDR3 DNA reads as TGCGCCAGCAGCCAAGATTGGGGACGGGCCTACGAGCAGTACTTC. V gene TRBV4-3 combines with J gene TRBJ2-7; D may be TRBD1 or TRBD2 (5 bases each). Trimming pared 0 bases from V and 2 bases from J, leaving 11 bases between. This CDR3 has 15 amino acids. Germline CDR1 is LGHNA and CDR2 is YSLEER.

The table lists this clonotype with many counts. The genes are TRBV7-2 and TRBJ1-6; tentative D call: TRBD1 (5 bases). Germline assignment: CDR1 SGHTA and CDR2 FQGNSA. The CDR3 consists of 15 residues. Trimming stripped 0 bases from V and 9 bases from J, with 12 bases between. The CDR3 loop reads CASSLAGRETSPLHF. The DNA of the CDR3 is TGTGCCAGCAGCTTAGCCGGCAGGGAAACTTCACCCCTCCACTTT.

At least ten counts were recorded for this clonotype. The chain has TRBV6-2 or TRBV6-3 and TRBJ2-4; 7 bases are shared with TRBD2. With 2 bases clipped from V and 2 bases from J, the junction kept 9 bases outside the gene matches. The CDR3 runs 17 residues. Germline CDR1 is MNHEY and CDR2 is SVGEGT. CDR3 protein: CASSYGAGEPTKNIQYF. CDR3 coding DNA: TGTGCCAGCAGTTACGGGGCGGGAGAGCCAACCAAAAACATTCAGTACTTC.

This clonotype occurred many times. The V and J genes are TRBV11-2 and TRBJ2-7, with a tentative D call TRBD2 (6 bases). In germline, CDR1 is SGHAT, CDR2 FQNNGV. Trimming shortened V by 3 bases and J by 2 bases, and 11 bases separated the two germline ends. The CDR3 has 14 residues. The CDR3 loop reads CASSFPGLPYEQYF. CDR3 nucleotides: TGTGCCAGCAGCTTCCCGGGACTCCCCTACGAGCAGTACTTC.

The table lists this clonotype with many counts. The chain combines TRBV7-7 with TRBJ2-1; D ambiguous. Trimming took 0 bases from V and 6 from J, leaving 9 bases between them. The CDR3 sequence is 14 residues long. CDR1 and CDR2 (germline): SSHAT, FNYEAQ (reference sequence). CDR3 amino acids: CASSLAPAGNEQFF. Here the CDR3 DNA reads TGTGCCAGCAGCTTAGCGCCCGCCGGCAATGAGCAGTTCTTC. The complete variable domain, with remaining parts taken from reference TRBV7-7 and TRBJ2-1, reads GAGVSQSPRYKVTKRGQDVTLRCDPISSHATLYWYQQALGQGPEFLTYFNYEAQPDKSGLPSDRFSAERPEGSISTLTIQRTEQRDSAMYRCASSLAPAGNEQFFGPGTRLTVL.

The rearrangement uses TRBV7-2 and TRBJ2-3; 11 bases map to TRBD2. This CDR3 is built from 15 residues. Unmatched junction bases numbered 2, after V lost 3 bases and J lost 3 bases. Germline CDR1 SGHTA, CDR2 FQGNSA. The CDR3 here is CASSFSGRATDTQYF. The CDR3 bases are TGTGCCAGCAGCTTTAGCGGGAGGGCGACAGATACGCAGTATTTT. Variable domain in full (rest from reference TRBV7-2 and TRBJ2-3): GAGVSQSPSNKVTEKGKDVELRCDPISGHTALYWYRQSLGQGLEFLIYFQGNSAPDKSGLPSDRFSAERTGGSVSTLTIQRTQQEDSAVYLCASSFSGRATDTQYFGPGTRLTVL.

This clonotype was seen at least ten times. The chain joins TRBV12-3 or TRBV12-4 to TRBJ2-4, with 9 bases fitting TRBD2. Trimming at V came to 0 bases and at J to 8 bases, leaving 2 bases not matched to a gene. The CDR3 length is 14 residues. The CDR3 sequence: CASSLAGLAYIQYF. The DNA for the CDR3 is TGTGCCAGCAGTTTAGCAGGACTAGCGTACATTCAGTACTTC.

Only a few counts were recorded for this clonotype. The chain combines TRBV19 with TRBJ1-3, with D hard to call. Deletions cut 3 bases from V and 0 bases from J, with 12 bases between. Germline CDR1 reads LNHDA; CDR2 reads SQIVND (reference sequence). The CDR3 has 16 amino acids. The CDR3 is CASSIVDPHSGNTIYF. The CDR3 DNA follows: TGTGCCAGTAGTATTGTCGATCCACACTCTGGAAACACCATATATTTT. The entire variable domain, with the rest obtained from reference TRBV19 and TRBJ1-3, is as follows: DGGITQSPKYLFRKEGQNVTLSCEQNLNHDAMYWYRQDPGQGLRLIYYSQIVNDFQKGDIAEGYSVSREKKESFPLTVTSAQKNPTAFYLCASSIVDPHSGNTIYFGEGSWLTVV.

This clonotype was counted many times. The chain combines TRBV10-3 with TRBJ2-7, with unresolved D. The CDR3 sequence is 12 residues long. Germline-derived CDR1 and CDR2 are ENHRY and SYGVKD. The V gene lost 8 bases and the J gene lost 2 bases, with 10 bases spanning the gap. CDR3 protein: CAIGSQAYEQYF. In nucleotides, the CDR3 is TGTGCCATCGGCTCTCAAGCCTACGAGCAGTACTTC.

Many counts were recorded for this clonotype. The chain links TRBV28 to TRBJ2-4; TRBD1 aligns across 7 bases. CDR3 length: 19 amino acids. Germline V gene data show CDR1 as MDHEN and CDR2 as SYDVKM. J lost 1 base, V lost 1 base, and 13 bases had no gene match. The CDR3: CASSLSPLARGKAKNIQYF. The CDR3 nucleotides are TGTGCCAGCAGTTTATCCCCCCTGGCCAGGGGGAAGGCCAAAAACATTCAGTACTTC.

This clonotype was seen many times. This chain connects TRBV28 to TRBJ2-7, with 7 bases fitting TRBD1. V lost 5 bases, J lost 2 bases, and 9 bases stayed unmatched. This CDR3 contains 15 residues. Per the germline V gene, CDR1 is MDHEN and CDR2 is SYDVKM. The CDR3 here is CASSPGPGQTYEQYF. As DNA, the CDR3 is TGTGCCAGCAGTCCCGGCCCGGGACAGACCTACGAGCAGTACTTC.